The clone carrying this T cell receptor (beta chain) was seen at least ten times. This sample was included in a study of blood T cell repertoires in COVID-19. Assay used: immunoSEQ multiplex PCR; TCRdb lists only in-frame clones, some missing. The sample holds roughly 150,000 clones, approximately 80% seen once. The origin of this receptor is a woman in her late teens or twenties who had been exposed to COVID-19. The sequencing input was PBMCs or T cells enriched from blood (not recorded which).

The CDR3 loop is CATSRGTGGSYEQYF. Written as DNA, the CDR3 is TGTGCCACCAGCAGAGGGACAGGGGGCTCCTACGAGCAGTACTTC. V is TRBV15 and J is TRBJ2-7; 10 nucleotides line up with TRBD1. Germline CDR1 and CDR2: LNHNV and YYDKDF (reference sequence). The CDR3 contains 15 residues. The V segment lost 1 base and the J segment 0 bases; nucleotides outside the gene matches: 0.